The 10 T cell receptor beta chains presented below share a single source sample, sequenced in a study of blood T cell repertoires in COVID-19. Clones were sequenced by immunoSEQ multiplex PCR, and TCRdb holds only the in-frame ones, with some missing. The table lists around 200,000 clones, over 75% of them singletons. The sample was peripheral blood. The receptors were sampled from a person aged 70 to 85 with COVID-19, enrolled during active disease.

The chain is built from TRBV24-1 and TRBJ1-5, with TRBD1 matching over 10 bases. This CDR3 comprises 16 residues. The V segment lost 4 bases and the J segment 3 bases; nucleotides outside the gene matches: 5. Looked up from germline, CDR1 is KGHDR and CDR2 is SFDVKD. CDR3 sequence (DNA): TGTGCCACCAGTGAGGGGACAGGGGAACCCAATCAGCCCCAGCATTTT. Translated, it gives CATSEGTGEPNQPQHF.

In this sample, this clone turned up once. V and J are TRBV5-5 and TRBJ2-2; TRBD1 matches 8 bases. V was clipped by 0 bases and J by 5 bases; unmatched bases: 3. The germline V gene has CDR1 SGHKS and CDR2 YYEKEE (reference sequence). This CDR3 contains 15 residues. The CDR3 is CASSLGQGTTGELFF. DNA for the CDR3: TGTGCCAGCAGCTTGGGACAGGGGACTACCGGGGAGCTGTTTTTT. Filled out from reference TRBV5-5 and TRBJ2-2, the complete variable domain reads DAGVTQSPTHLIKTRGQQVTLRCSPISGHKSVSWYQQVLGQGPQFIFQYYEKEERGRGNFPDRFSARQFPNYSSELNVNALLLGDSALYLCASSLGQGTTGELFFGEGSRLTVL.

The CDR3 sequence is CASSPSIAGGGETQYF. CDR3 DNA: TGCGCCAGCAGCCCGAGCATAGCGGGAGGGGGGGAGACCCAGTACTTC. The chain is built from TRBV4-1 and TRBJ2-5, with TRBD2 identical over 11 bases. V gave up 4 bases and J gave up 5 bases; unmatched junction bases: 9. CDR1 and CDR2 (germline): MGHRA, YSYEKL. This CDR3 has 16 amino acids.

V gene TRBV28 combines with J gene TRBJ1-2, with TRBD1 as a possible D gene (6 bases). The length of the CDR3 is 13 residues. CDR1 MDHEN and CDR2 SYDVKM come from the germline V gene. V lost 6 bases to trimming and J lost 4 bases, with 12 bases between them. The CDR3 is CASRTGTSYGYTF. In DNA, the CDR3 is TGTGCCAGCAGGACCGGGACAAGCTATGGCTACACCTTC.

The genes are TRBV5-1 and TRBJ1-1; possible D gene TRBD1, 6 bases. Trimming removed 0 bases from V and 1 base from J, with 13 bases in between. Germline V CDR1 and CDR2: SGHRS, YFSETQ. This CDR3 contains 16 residues. The CDR3 nucleotides read TGCGCCAGCAGCTTGGCCCCAACAGGGACGAACACTGAAGCTTTCTTT. This gives the protein CASSLAPTGTNTEAFF.

This rearrangement joins TRBV27 to TRBJ2-2, with D tentatively TRBD1 (5 bases). Germline-derived CDR1 and CDR2 are MNHEY and SMNVEV (reference sequence). V gave up 2 bases and J gave up 6 bases, with 10 bases separating them. The CDR3 length is 14 residues. The CDR3 DNA reads TGTGCCAGCAGTTTAGTCCAGGGCGCCGGGGAGCTGTTTTTT. Its translation is CASSLVQGAGELFF.

V gene TRBV19 combines with J gene TRBJ1-1; D is perhaps TRBD1 (5 bases). The CDR3 contains 14 residues. Trimming cost V 4 bases and J 7 bases, with 16 bases left between them. Germline loops: CDR1 LNHDA, CDR2 SQIVND (reference sequence). The CDR3 nucleotides read TGTGCCAGTAGTACGTATACGGGGGGGGATGAAGCTTTCTTT. This gives the protein CASSTYTGGDEAFF.

V gene TRBV28 combines with J gene TRBJ2-3; TRBD1 matches 9 bases. Trimming took 6 bases from V and 1 from J; bases not matched to a gene: 8. The germline V gene encodes CDR1 MDHEN and CDR2 SYDVKM. The CDR3 covers 16 residues. CDR3 sequence (DNA): TGTGCCAGCAGAGGGGGGAGGGACAGGGGCACAGATACGCAGTATTTT. Its protein is CASRGGRDRGTDTQYF.

This sequence joins TRBV6-2 or TRBV6-3 and TRBJ1-2; 9 bases line up with TRBD1. The CDR3 is 14 residues long. J was trimmed by 7 bases and V by 4 bases; bases with no gene match: 7. CDR1 is MNHEY and CDR2 is SVGEGT in the germline V gene. The CDR3 reads CASSLDRGRSGYTF. The CDR3 coding sequence is TGTGCCAGCAGTTTGGACAGGGGTCGGTCTGGCTACACCTTC.

Only a few counts were recorded for this clone. The V and J genes are TRBV24-1 and TRBJ2-1, with 7 bases matching TRBD2. With V trimmed by 1 base and J by 13 bases, 9 bases remained unmatched. The germline gives CDR1 KGHDR, CDR2 SFDVKD. This CDR3 is 14 amino acids long. CDR3 protein: CATSDFIYAGVQFF. CDR3 bases: TGTGCCACCAGTGATTTTATATATGCGGGAGTACAGTTCTTC.